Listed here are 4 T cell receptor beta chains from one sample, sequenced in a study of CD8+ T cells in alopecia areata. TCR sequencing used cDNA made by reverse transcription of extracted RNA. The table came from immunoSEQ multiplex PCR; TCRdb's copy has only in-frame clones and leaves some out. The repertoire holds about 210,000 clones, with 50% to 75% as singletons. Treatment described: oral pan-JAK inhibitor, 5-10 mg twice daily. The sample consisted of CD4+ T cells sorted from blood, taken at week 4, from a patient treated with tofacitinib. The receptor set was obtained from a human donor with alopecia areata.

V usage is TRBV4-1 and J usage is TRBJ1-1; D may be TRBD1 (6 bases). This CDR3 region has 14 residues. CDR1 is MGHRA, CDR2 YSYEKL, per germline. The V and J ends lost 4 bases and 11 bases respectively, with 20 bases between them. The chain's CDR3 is CASSPRLGQGWAFF. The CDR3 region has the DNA TGCGCCAGCAGCCCAAGGCTCGGTCAGGGGTGGGCTTTCTTT.

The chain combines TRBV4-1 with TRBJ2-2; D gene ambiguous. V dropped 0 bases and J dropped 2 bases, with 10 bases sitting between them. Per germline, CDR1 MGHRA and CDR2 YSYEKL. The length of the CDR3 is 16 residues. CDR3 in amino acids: CASSQDTAINTGELFF. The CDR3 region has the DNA TGCGCCAGCAGCCAAGACACAGCGATTAACACCGGGGAGCTGTTTTTT.

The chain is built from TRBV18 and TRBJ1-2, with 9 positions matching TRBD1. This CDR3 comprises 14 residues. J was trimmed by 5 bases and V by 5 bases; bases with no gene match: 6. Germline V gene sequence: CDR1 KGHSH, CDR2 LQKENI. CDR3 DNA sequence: TGTGCCAGCTCAGAAGGGACAGGGCTTTATGGCTACACCTTC. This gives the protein CASSEGTGLYGYTF.

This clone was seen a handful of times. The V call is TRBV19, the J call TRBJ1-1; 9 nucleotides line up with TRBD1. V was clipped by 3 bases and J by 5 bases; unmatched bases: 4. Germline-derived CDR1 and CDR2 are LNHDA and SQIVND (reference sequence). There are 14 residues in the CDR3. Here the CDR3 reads CASSMGQGATEAFF. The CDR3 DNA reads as TGTGCCAGTAGTATGGGACAGGGTGCGACTGAAGCTTTCTTT.